The 3 T cell receptor beta chains reported below all come from one sample, sequenced in a study of metastatic and nonmetastatic thyroid tumors. No treatment had been given to any patient before thyroid surgery. TCRdb re-analyzed the PCR reads through MiXCR. This table holds approximately 20,000 clones, around 12% found once. Sequencing was performed on blood. These TCRs come from a female donor with papillary thyroid cancer or a benign thyroid nodule (not recorded which). Some clones in this sample may be carry-over from other donors' samples.

This clone was recorded many times. The genes are TRBV7-2 and TRBJ2-1, with D possibly TRBD1 on 5 matching bases. The V gene's germline CDR1 is SGHTA and CDR2 FQGNSA. The CDR3 contains 17 residues. The V end was cut by 2 bases, the J end by 4 bases, with 18 bases between. The CDR3 loop is CASSLMATANFYNEQFF. In DNA form, the CDR3 reads TGTGCCAGCAGCTTAATGGCGACAGCTAATTTTTACAATGAGCAGTTCTTC.

This clone was counted ten times or more. J is TRBJ2-2 and V is TRBV11-2; D is perhaps TRBD2 (5 bases). The V gene's germline CDR1 is SGHAT and CDR2 FQNNGV. The ends were cut back, 5 bases at V and 4 bases at J, with 14 bases in the middle. CDR3 length: 15 amino acids. CDR3 sequence reads: CASSPRALGTGELFF. In nucleotides, the CDR3 is TGTGCCAGCAGCCCGAGGGCCCTGGGCACCGGGGAGCTGTTTTTT.

In this sample, this clone turned up many times. J is TRBJ2-7 and V is TRBV5-1, with TRBD1 matching over 8 bases. Germline V gene sequence: CDR1 SGHRS, CDR2 YFSETQ. The CDR3 covers 14 residues. Trimming cost V 4 bases and J 5 bases; bases outside gene matches: 8. DNA for the CDR3: TGCGCCAGCAGCCCAGGACAGGGCCGTCACGAGCAGTACTTC. Encoded protein: CASSPGQGRHEQYF.